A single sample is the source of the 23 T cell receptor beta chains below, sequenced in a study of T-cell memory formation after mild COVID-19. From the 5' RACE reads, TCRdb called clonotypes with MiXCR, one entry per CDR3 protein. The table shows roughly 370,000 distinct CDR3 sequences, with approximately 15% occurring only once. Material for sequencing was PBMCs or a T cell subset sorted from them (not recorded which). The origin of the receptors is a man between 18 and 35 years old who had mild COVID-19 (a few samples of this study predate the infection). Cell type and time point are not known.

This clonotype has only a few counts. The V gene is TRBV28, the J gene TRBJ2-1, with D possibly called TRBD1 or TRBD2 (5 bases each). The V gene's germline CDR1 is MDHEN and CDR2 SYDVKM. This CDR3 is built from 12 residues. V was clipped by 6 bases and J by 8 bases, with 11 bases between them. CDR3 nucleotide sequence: TGTGCCAGCAGGCGCCGGGACGATGAGCAGTTCTTC. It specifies CASRRRDDEQFF. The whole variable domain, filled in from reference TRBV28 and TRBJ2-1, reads DVKVTQSSRYLVKRTGEKVFLECVQDMDHENMFWYRQDPGLGLRLIYFSYDVKMKEKGDIPEGYSVSREKKERFSLILESASTNQTSMYLCASRRRDDEQFFGPGTRLTVL.

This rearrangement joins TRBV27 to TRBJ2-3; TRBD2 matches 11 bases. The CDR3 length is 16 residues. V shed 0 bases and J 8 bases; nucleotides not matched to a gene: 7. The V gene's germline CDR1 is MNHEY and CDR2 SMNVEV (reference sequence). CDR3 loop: CASSLSFSGGASTQYF. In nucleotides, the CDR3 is TGTGCCAGCAGTTTATCGTTTAGCGGGGGGGCCAGTACGCAGTATTTT.

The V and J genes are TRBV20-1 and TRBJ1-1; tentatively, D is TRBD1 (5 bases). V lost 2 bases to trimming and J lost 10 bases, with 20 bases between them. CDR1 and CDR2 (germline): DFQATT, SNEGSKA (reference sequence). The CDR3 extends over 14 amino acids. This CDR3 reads CSARQTGAGGSAFF. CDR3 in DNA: TGCAGTGCTAGACAGACCGGGGCCGGGGGATCAGCTTTCTTT.

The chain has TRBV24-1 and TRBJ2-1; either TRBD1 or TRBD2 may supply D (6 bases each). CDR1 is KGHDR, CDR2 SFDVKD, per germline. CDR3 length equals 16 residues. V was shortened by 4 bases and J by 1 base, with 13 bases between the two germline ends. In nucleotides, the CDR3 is TGTGCCACCAGTGAGGGGGGCCAGGGATCCTACAATGAGCAGTTCTTC. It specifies CATSEGGQGSYNEQFF.

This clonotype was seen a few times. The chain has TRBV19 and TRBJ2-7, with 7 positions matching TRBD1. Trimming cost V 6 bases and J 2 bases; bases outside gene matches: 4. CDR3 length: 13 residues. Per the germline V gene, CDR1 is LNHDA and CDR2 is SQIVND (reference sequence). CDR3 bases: TGTGCCAGTAGGAAACAGGGGACCTACGAGCAGTACTTC. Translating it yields CASRKQGTYEQYF. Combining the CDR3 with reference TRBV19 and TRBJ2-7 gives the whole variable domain DGGITQSPKYLFRKEGQNVTLSCEQNLNHDAMYWYRQDPGQGLRLIYYSQIVNDFQKGDIAEGYSVSREKKESFPLTVTSAQKNPTAFYLCASRKQGTYEQYFGPGTRLTVT.

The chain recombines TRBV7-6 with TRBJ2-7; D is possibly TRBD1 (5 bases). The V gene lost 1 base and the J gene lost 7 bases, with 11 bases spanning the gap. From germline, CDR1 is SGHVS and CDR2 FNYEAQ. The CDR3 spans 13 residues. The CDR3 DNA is TGTGCCAGCAGCTTAGATCCGCAGGGAGAGCAGTACGTC. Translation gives CASSLDPQGEQYV.

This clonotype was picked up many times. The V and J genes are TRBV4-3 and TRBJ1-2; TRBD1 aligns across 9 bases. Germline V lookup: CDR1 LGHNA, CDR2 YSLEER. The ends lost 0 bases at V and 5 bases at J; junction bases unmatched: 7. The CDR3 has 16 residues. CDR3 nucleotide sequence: TGCGCCAGCAGCCAAGACCCGGGACAGGGAATTTATGGCTACACCTTC. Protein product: CASSQDPGQGIYGYTF.

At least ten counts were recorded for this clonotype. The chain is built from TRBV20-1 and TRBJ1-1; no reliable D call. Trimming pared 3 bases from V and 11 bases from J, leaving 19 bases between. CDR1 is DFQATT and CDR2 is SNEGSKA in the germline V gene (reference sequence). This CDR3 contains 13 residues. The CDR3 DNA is TGCAGTGCTAGTCGGACCCCCAGTTCTCTCGCTTTCTTT. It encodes CSASRTPSSLAFF.

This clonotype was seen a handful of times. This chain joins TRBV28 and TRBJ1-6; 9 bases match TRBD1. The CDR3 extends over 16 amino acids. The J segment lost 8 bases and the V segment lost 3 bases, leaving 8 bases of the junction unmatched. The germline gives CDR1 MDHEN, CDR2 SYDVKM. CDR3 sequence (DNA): TGTGCCAGCAGTTTCGGCCTTGGACAGGGGCATTCACCCCTCCACTTT. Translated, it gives CASSFGLGQGHSPLHF.

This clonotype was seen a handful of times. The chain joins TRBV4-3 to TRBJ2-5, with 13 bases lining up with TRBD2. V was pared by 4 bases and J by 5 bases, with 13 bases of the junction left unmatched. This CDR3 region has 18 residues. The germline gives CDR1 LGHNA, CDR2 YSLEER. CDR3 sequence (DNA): TGCGCCAGCAGCCTAGGACTAGCGGGGGTCAAATCAAAGGAGACCCAGTACTTC. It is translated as CASSLGLAGVKSKETQYF.

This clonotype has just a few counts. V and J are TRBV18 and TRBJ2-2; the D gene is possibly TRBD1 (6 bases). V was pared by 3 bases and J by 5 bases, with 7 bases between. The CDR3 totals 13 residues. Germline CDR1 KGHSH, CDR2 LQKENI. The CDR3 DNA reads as TGTGCCAGCTCACCTGACAGGACCGGGGAGCTGTTTTTT. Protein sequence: CASSPDRTGELFF.

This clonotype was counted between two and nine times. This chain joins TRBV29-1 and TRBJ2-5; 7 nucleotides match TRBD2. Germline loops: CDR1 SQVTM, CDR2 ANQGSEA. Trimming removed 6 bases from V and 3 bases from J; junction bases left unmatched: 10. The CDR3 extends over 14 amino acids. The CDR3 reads CSVIGAGNEETQYF. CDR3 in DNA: TGCAGCGTAATCGGAGCGGGGAATGAAGAGACCCAGTACTTC.

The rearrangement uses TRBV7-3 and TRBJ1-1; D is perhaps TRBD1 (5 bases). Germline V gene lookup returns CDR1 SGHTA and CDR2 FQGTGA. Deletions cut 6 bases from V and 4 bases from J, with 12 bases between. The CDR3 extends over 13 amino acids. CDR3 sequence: CASSRTGVTEAFF. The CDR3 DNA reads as TGTGCCAGCAGTCGGACGGGGGTCACTGAAGCTTTCTTT.

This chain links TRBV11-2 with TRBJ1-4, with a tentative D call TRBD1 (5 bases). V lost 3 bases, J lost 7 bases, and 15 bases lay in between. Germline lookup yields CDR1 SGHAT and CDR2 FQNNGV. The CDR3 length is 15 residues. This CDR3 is CASSFGQGGTEKLFF. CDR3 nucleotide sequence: TGTGCCAGCAGCTTTGGGCAGGGAGGGACTGAAAAACTGTTTTTT. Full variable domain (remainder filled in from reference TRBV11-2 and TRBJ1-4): EAGVAQSPRYKIIEKRQSVAFWCNPISGHATLYWYQQILGQGPKLLIQFQNNGVVDDSQLPKDRFSAERLKGVDSTLKIQPAKLEDSAVYLCASSFGQGGTEKLFFGSGTQLSVL.

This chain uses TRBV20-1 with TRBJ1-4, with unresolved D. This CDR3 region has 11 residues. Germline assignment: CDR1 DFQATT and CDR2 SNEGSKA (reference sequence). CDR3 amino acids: CSFPSGEKLFF. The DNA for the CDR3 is TGCAGCTTCCCCAGTGGTGAAAAACTGTTTTTT.

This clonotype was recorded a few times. CDR3 bases: TGTGCCAGCAGTTACCTCCGGGTAGACCAAGAGACCCAGTACTTC. Encoded protein: CASSYLRVDQETQYF. The gene calls are TRBV6-2 or TRBV6-3 and TRBJ2-5, with D unclear. Germline values: CDR1 MNHEY, CDR2 SVGEGT. V was trimmed by 2 bases and J by 0 bases, leaving 10 bases between them. This CDR3 has 15 amino acids.

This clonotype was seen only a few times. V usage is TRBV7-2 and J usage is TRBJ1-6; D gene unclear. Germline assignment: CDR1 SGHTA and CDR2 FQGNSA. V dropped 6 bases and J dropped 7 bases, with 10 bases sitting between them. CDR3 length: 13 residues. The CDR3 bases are TGTGCCAGCAGACGTAGGGCGAATTCACCCCTCCACTTT. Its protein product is CASRRRANSPLHF.

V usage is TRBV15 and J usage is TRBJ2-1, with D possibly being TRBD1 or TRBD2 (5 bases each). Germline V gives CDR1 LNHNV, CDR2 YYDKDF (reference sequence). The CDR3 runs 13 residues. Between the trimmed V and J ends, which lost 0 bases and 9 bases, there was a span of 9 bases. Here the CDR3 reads CATSRDRAGEQFF. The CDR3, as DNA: TGTGCCACCAGCAGAGACAGGGCGGGTGAGCAGTTCTTC.

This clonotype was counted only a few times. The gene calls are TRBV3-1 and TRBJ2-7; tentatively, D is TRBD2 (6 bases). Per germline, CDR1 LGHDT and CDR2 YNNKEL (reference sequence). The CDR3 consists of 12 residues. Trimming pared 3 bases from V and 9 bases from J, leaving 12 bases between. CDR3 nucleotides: TGTGCCAGCAGCCAGGCCGGGAGACGGCAGTACTTC. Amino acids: CASSQAGRRQYF.

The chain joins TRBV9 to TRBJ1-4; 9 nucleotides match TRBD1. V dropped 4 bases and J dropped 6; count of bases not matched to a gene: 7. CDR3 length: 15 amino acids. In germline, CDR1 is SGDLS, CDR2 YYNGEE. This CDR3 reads CASSLEGQGHEKLFF. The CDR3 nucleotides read TGTGCCAGCAGCCTAGAGGGACAGGGACATGAAAAACTGTTTTTT.

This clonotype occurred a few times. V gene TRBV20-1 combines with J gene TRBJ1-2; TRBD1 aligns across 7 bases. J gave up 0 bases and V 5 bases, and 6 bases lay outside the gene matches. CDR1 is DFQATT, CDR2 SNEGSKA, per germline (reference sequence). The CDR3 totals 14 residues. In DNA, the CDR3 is TGCAGTGCTGAGGGGGCCCGGGCTAACTATGGCTACACCTTC. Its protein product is CSAEGARANYGYTF.

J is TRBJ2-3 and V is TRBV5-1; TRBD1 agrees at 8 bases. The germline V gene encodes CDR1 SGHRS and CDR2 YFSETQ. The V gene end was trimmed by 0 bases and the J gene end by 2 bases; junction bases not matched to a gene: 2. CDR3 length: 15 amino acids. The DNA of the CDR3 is TGCGCCAGCAGCTTGGGGACAGGGTTCACAGATACGCAGTATTTT. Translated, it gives CASSLGTGFTDTQYF.

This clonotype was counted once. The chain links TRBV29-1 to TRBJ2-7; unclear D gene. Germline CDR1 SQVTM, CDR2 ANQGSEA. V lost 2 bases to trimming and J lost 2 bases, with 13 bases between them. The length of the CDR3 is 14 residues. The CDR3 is CSVEPGEKPYEQYF. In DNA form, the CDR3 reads TGCAGCGTTGAACCCGGCGAAAAGCCCTACGAGCAGTACTTC.